This T cell receptor beta chain appears in the sequencing data of a study of blood T cell repertoires in COVID-19. Sequenced by immunoSEQ multiplex PCR; TCRdb stores in-frame clones only, minus some. The sample consists of 150,000 to 200,000 clones, 84% of them appearing once. The TCR comes from a man aged 45 to 65 who had recovered from COVID-19. The source material was PBMCs or T cells enriched from blood (not recorded which).

CDR3: CASSLDSRRLAWEQYF. CDR3 DNA sequence: TGTGCCAGCAGTTTAGACTCGCGGAGACTAGCGTGGGAGCAGTACTTC. The chain couples TRBV28 to TRBJ2-7; 8 nucleotides align to TRBD2. Germline lookup yields CDR1 MDHEN and CDR2 SYDVKM. There are 16 residues in the CDR3. V shed 2 bases, J shed 7 bases, and the junction held 13 bases outside the gene matches.